This paragraph covers one T cell receptor (beta chain) sequence. What it recognizes is unknown. These data belong to a study of molecular identifiers for immune sequencing clone quantification. Bulk TCR libraries used previously described methods and listed TCR primers. TCRdb re-derived calls from the PCR reads in MiXCR, one entry per CDR3 protein. This sample has 7,500 to 10,000 distinct CDR3 sequences, with approximately 14% found just once. Germline assignment: CDR1 ENHRY and CDR2 SYGVKD. Between the trimmed V and J ends, which lost 9 bases and 0 bases, there was a span of 15 bases. CDR3 length: 14 residues. Overall study findings and caveats: It was shown that clones above 20 RNA copies held over 99% of effector molecules, but under 1% in naive cells.

Every naive CD8 library was made from between roughly 18,000 and 1,000,000 sorted cells with 10%, 30% or 50% RNA. A CD8+CD4-CCR7+CD45RA+ phenotype served as the sorting definition for naive CD8 T cells. This chain joins TRBV10-3 and TRBJ2-7, with D perhaps TRBD2 (6 bases). This TCR derives from a human donor in good health. Some libraries in this study had Jurkat cell RNA spiked in. The sample was naive CD8+ T cells from blood, with Jurkat cell RNA spiked in. Stated subset: FACS-sorted CD8+CD4-CCR7+CD45RA+ naive T cells. Here the CDR3 DNA reads TGTGCCATTACAGCGGGTGCGAACTCCTACGAGCAGTACTTC. This encodes CAITAGANSYEQYF.